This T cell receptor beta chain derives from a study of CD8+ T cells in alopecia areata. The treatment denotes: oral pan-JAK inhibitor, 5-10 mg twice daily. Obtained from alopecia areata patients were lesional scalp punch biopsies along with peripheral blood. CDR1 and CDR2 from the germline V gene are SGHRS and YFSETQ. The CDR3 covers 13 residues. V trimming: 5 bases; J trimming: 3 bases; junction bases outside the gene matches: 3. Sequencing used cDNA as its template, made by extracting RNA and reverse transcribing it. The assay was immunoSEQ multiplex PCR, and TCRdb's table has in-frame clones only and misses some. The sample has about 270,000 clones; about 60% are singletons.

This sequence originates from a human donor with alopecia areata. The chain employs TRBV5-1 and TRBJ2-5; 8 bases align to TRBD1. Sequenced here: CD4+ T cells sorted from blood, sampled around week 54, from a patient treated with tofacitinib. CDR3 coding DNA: TGCGCCAGCAGACAGGGGGTTGAAGAGACCCAGTACTTC. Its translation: CASRQGVEETQYF. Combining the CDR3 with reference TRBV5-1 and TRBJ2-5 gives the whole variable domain KAGVTQTPRYLIKTRGQQVTLSCSPISGHRSVSWYQQTPGQGLQFLFEYFSETQRNKGNFPGRFSGRQFSNSRSEMNVSTLELGDSALYLCASRQGVEETQYFGPGTRLLVL.